The 13 T cell receptor beta chains below all came from one sample that was sequenced in a study of blood T cell repertoires in COVID-19. Sequencing used immunoSEQ multiplex PCR; TCRdb keeps in-frame clones, though not all of them. This table has 300,000 or so clones, roughly 87% appearing once. The material sequenced was PBMCs or T cells enriched from blood (not recorded which). These receptors all come from a woman in her 30s who had recovered from COVID-19.

About this clone: One end of the junction is discordant with germline, which a read error may explain. This chain uses TRBV28 with TRBJ1-1; weak D call: TRBD1 (6 bases). The CDR3 totals 13 residues. Germline values: CDR1 MDHEN, CDR2 SYDVKM. CDR3 loop: CASSYPGGGILPF. The CDR3 DNA sequence: TGTGCCAGCAGCTACCCTGGGGGCGGTATACTACCTTTT.

The V and J genes are TRBV19 and TRBJ1-1; TRBD1 matches 7 bases. CDR1 LNHDA and CDR2 SQIVND come from the germline V gene (reference sequence). The CDR3 sequence is 17 residues long. The V gene end was trimmed by 1 base and the J gene end by 4 bases; junction bases not matched to a gene: 12. Here the CDR3 DNA reads TGTGCCAGTAGTATAGTTCGCGCCGAACAGGGGAGCACTGAAGCTTTCTTT. The encoded protein is CASSIVRAEQGSTEAFF.

This sequence joins TRBV28 and TRBJ1-1, with 11 bases fitting TRBD1. Germline V gives CDR1 MDHEN, CDR2 SYDVKM. J was trimmed by 0 bases and V by 6 bases; bases with no gene match: 9. The CDR3 has 17 amino acids. As DNA, the CDR3 is TGTGCCAGCAGGCCACCGGACAGGGGGCGACTGAACACTGAAGCTTTCTTT. Residues: CASRPPDRGRLNTEAFF.

This chain uses TRBV3-1 (or the pseudogene TRBV3-2) with TRBJ1-5; D not resolved. Trimming shortened V by 4 bases and J by 0 bases, and 7 bases separated the two germline ends. The CDR3 sequence is 14 residues long. The germline CDR1 and CDR2 sequences are LGHDT and YNNKEL (reference sequence). This CDR3 is CASSRGASNQPQHF. CDR3 DNA sequence: TGTGCCAGCAGCCGGGGAGCTAGCAATCAGCCCCAGCATTTT.

Note on this clone: This sample includes further DNA sequences coding for the same CDR3. CDR3 residues: CASSLGQYEQYF. DNA for the CDR3: TGTGCCAGCAGCTTAGGCCAGTACGAGCAGTACTTC. The rearrangement uses TRBV7-9 and TRBJ2-7; D is uncertain. The V gene's germline CDR1 is SEHNR and CDR2 FQNEAQ (reference sequence). Trimming took off 1 base at V and 4 bases at J, with 5 bases between the two ends. The CDR3 totals 12 residues.

The rearrangement joins TRBV10-1 to TRBJ1-2; 9 nucleotides align to TRBD1. J gave up 4 bases and V 5 bases, and 2 bases lay outside the gene matches. CDR1 WNHNN and CDR2 SYGVQD come from the germline V gene (reference sequence). The CDR3 is 13 residues long. Written as DNA, the CDR3 is TGCGCCAGCAGTATGGACAGGGGCTATGGCTACACCTTC. This translates into CASSMDRGYGYTF.

The gene calls are TRBV27 and TRBJ2-7; 8 bases fit TRBD1. V lost 6 bases to trimming and J lost 0 bases; unmatched junction nucleotides: 7. The CDR3 covers 15 residues. Germline V gene sequence: CDR1 MNHEY, CDR2 SMNVEV (reference sequence). The DNA of the CDR3 is TGTGCCAGCAGCCAGGGACAGGTGAGCTCCTACGAGCAGTACTTC. Translating gives CASSQGQVSSYEQYF.

The chain employs TRBV30 and TRBJ2-7; TRBD1 might be the D (5 bases). With 0 bases removed from V and 3 bases from J, the gap between germline ends came to 18 bases. The CDR3 is 16 residues long. CDR1 and CDR2 (germline): GTSNPN, SVGIG (reference sequence). The CDR3 loop is CAWSVRRAQVNYEQYF. CDR3 in DNA: TGTGCCTGGAGTGTACGCAGGGCCCAGGTCAACTACGAGCAGTACTTC. The entire variable domain, with the rest obtained from reference TRBV30 and TRBJ2-7, is as follows: SQTIHQWPATLVQPVGSPLSLECTVEGTSNPNLYWYRQAAGRGLQLLFYSVGIGQISSEVPQNLSASRPQDRQFILSSKKLLLSDSGFYLCAWSVRRAQVNYEQYFGPGTRLTVT.

This chain uses TRBV19 with TRBJ2-7; 14 bases line up with TRBD2. V was clipped by 8 bases and J by 3 bases; unmatched bases: 3. The CDR3 contains 14 residues. Per the germline V gene, CDR1 is LNHDA and CDR2 is SQIVND (reference sequence). This CDR3 reads CASRTSGGNYEQYF. DNA of the CDR3: TGTGCCAGTCGGACTAGCGGGGGGAACTACGAGCAGTACTTC.

This sequence joins TRBV7-2 and TRBJ2-6; TRBD1 agrees at 11 bases. Germline V gene data show CDR1 as SGHTA and CDR2 as FQGNSA. The CDR3 is 17 residues long. V lost 5 bases and J lost 2; bases outside the gene matches: 5. The CDR3 region is CASSPRTGGAGANVLTF. CDR3 sequence (DNA): TGTGCCAGCAGCCCCCGGACAGGGGGCGCTGGGGCCAACGTCCTGACTTTC.

This rearrangement joins TRBV6-5 to TRBJ1-6; 7 bases align to TRBD1. V shed 6 bases and J 6 bases; nucleotides not matched to a gene: 8. Germline V gene lookup returns CDR1 MNHEY and CDR2 SVGAGI. The CDR3 runs to 15 residues. The CDR3 DNA follows: TGTGCCAGCAGGGATCCGGGACAGTCTAATTCACCCCTCCACTTT. Protein product: CASRDPGQSNSPLHF.

The chain uses TRBV12-5 and TRBJ2-4; weak D call: TRBD2 (6 bases). The CDR3 loop spans 14 amino acids. Germline-derived CDR1 and CDR2 are LGHNT and FRNRAP. V was trimmed by 4 bases and J by 8 bases, leaving 15 bases between them. CDR3 coding DNA: TGTGCTAGTGGTTCCCGGCGGGAAGCGGACATTCAGTACTTC. Its translation is CASGSRREADIQYF.

The chain couples TRBV28 to TRBJ1-2; possibly TRBD1 for D (5 bases). Germline V lookup: CDR1 MDHEN, CDR2 SYDVKM. The CDR3 sequence is 14 residues long. Trimming took 5 bases from V and 7 from J, leaving 17 bases between them. CDR3: CASSARPGEAGYTF. DNA of the CDR3: TGTGCCAGCAGTGCTCGCCCGGGGGAGGCTGGCTACACCTTC.